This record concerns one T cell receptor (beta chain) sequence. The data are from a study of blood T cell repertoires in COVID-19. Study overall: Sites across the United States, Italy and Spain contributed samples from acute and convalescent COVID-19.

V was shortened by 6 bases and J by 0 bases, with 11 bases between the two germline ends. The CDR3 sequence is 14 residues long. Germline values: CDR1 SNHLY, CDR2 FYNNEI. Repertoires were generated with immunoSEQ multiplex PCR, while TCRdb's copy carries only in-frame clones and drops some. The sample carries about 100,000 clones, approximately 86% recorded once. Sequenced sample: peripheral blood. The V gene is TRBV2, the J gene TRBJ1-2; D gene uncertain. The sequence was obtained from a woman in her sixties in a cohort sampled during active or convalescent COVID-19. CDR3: CASSAMVTNYGYTF. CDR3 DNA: TGTGCCAGCAGCGCGATGGTCACTAACTATGGCTACACCTTC. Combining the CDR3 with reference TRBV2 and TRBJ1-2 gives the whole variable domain EPEVTQTPSHQVTQMGQEVILRCVPISNHLYFYWYRQILGQKVEFLVSFYNNEISEKSEIFDDQFSVERPDGSNFTLKIRSTKLEDSAMYFCASSAMVTNYGYTFGSGTRLTVV.